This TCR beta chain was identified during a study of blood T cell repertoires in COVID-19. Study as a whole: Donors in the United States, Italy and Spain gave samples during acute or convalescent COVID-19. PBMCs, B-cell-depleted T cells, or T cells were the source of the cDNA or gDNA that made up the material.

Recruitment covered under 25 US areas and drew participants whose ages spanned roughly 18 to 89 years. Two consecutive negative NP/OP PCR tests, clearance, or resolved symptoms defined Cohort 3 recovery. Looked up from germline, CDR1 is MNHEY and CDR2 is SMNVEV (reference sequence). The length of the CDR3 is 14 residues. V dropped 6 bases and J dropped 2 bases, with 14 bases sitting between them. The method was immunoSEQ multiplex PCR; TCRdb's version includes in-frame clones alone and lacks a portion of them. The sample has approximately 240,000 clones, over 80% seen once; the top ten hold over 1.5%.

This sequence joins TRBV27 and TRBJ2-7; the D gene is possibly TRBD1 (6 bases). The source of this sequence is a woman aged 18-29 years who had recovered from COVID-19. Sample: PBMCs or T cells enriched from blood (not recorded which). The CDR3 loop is CASSLTTGPYEQYF. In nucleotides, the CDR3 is TGTGCCAGCAGCCTCACTACAGGGCCCTACGAGCAGTACTTC.